One and the same sample provided the 9 T cell receptor beta chains below, sequenced in a study of blood T cell repertoires in COVID-19. Measured with immunoSEQ multiplex PCR; TCRdb has only the in-frame clones, and not every one. In the table there are 200,000 or so clones, roughly 88% of which are singletons. Sequences were obtained from peripheral blood. Receptors originate from a woman aged 35 to 49 who had recovered from COVID-19.

The chain recombines TRBV27 with TRBJ2-3; 8 positions match TRBD1. Per germline, CDR1 MNHEY and CDR2 SMNVEV (reference sequence). J was trimmed by 2 bases and V by 2 bases; bases with no gene match: 6. CDR3 length equals 16 residues. CDR3 bases: TGTGCCAGCAGTTTACGGCAGGGGGCCCCCACAGATACGCAGTATTTT. As protein: CASSLRQGAPTDTQYF.

A single count supports this clone. The V gene is TRBV30, the J gene TRBJ2-5; possibly TRBD2 for D (5 bases). V gave up 5 bases and J gave up 7 bases, with 14 bases separating them. The CDR3 extends over 12 amino acids. The germline CDR1 and CDR2 sequences are GTSNPN and SVGIG (reference sequence). The CDR3 DNA follows: TGTGCCTGGGGGCATGCGGGCGGGACCCAGTACTTC. Its translation: CAWGHAGGTQYF.

The chain combines TRBV28 with TRBJ1-2, with 11 bases lining up with TRBD1. V lost 5 bases, J lost 5 bases, and 4 bases stayed unmatched. Germline V CDR1 and CDR2: MDHEN, SYDVKM. The CDR3 consists of 14 residues. The CDR3 sequence: CASSRDRGSYGYTF. CDR3 in DNA: TGTGCCAGCAGTAGGGACAGGGGGTCTTATGGCTACACCTTC.

The genes are TRBV5-1 and TRBJ2-7, with D possibly being TRBD2 (5 bases). The CDR3 has 15 residues. Germline V gives CDR1 SGHRS, CDR2 YFSETQ. V was clipped by 0 bases and J by 0 bases, with 10 bases between them. CDR3 amino acids: CASSLAVSASYEQYF. The CDR3 DNA reads as TGCGCCAGCAGCTTGGCCGTTAGCGCCTCCTACGAGCAGTACTTC.

The rearrangement joins TRBV4-3 to TRBJ1-1; 11 bases are shared with TRBD1. V was pared by 2 bases and J by 4 bases, with 15 bases of the junction left unmatched. This CDR3 has 19 amino acids. The germline V gene has CDR1 LGHNA and CDR2 YSLEER. The CDR3 DNA is TGCGCCAGCAGCCAAAACGCCCGGACAGGGGGCTCGAGGAGCACTGAAGCTTTCTTT. The encoded protein is CASSQNARTGGSRSTEAFF.

The chain uses TRBV21-1 and TRBJ2-4; TRBD2 was called by the table and not checked on the DNA. TRBV21-1 is labeled a pseudogene. The CDR3 has 16 amino acids. CDR3 nucleotides: TGTGCCATGGGACTAGCGGGAGGGGGGGCCAAAAACATTCAGTACTTC. Translation gives CAMGLAGGGAKNIQYF.

The genes are TRBV19 and TRBJ1-5, with 8 bases fitting TRBD1. V trimming: 6 bases; J trimming: 2 bases; junction bases outside the gene matches: 3. Germline CDR1 reads LNHDA; CDR2 reads SQIVND (reference sequence). CDR3 length equals 14 residues. The CDR3 spells CASRQTGGNQPQHF. Written as DNA, the CDR3 is TGTGCCAGTAGACAGACAGGGGGCAATCAGCCCCAGCATTTT.

The V gene is TRBV10-3, the J gene TRBJ1-2; TRBD1 might be the D (5 bases). Germline V gives CDR1 ENHRY, CDR2 SYGVKD. The CDR3 sequence is 13 residues long. V was trimmed by 7 bases and J by 1 base, leaving 10 bases between them. The DNA for the CDR3 is TGTGCCATCATGCAGCAGGGTAACTATGGCTACACCTTC. Its protein product is CAIMQQGNYGYTF.

The V and J genes are TRBV29-1 and TRBJ2-7, with 9 bases that match TRBD2. The V and J ends lost 4 bases and 2 bases, in that order; junction bases with no gene match: 6. There are 14 residues in the CDR3. Germline lookup yields CDR1 SQVTM and CDR2 ANQGSEA. The CDR3 spells CSVGVVAGAYEQYF. In DNA form, the CDR3 reads TGCAGCGTTGGGGTGGTAGCGGGAGCCTACGAGCAGTACTTC.